The following is a T cell receptor (beta chain) sequence with its context. Only in-frame clones appear in the TCRdb table, and some are missing; sequencing was by immunoSEQ multiplex PCR. The sample lists some 200,000 clones, 88% occurring once. This record comes from a study of blood T cell repertoires in COVID-19. The wider study: Nucleic acid was either cDNA or gDNA, and it came from T cells, B-cell-depleted T cells, or PBMCs.

The sequence was collected from a man aged 70 or older with acute or convalescent COVID-19. Sequencing used peripheral blood.

This CDR3 is CASSENLRDSEYF. CDR3 in DNA: TGTGCCAGCAGTGAAAACCTCCGGGACAGTGAGTACTTC. The V gene is TRBV6-1, the J gene TRBJ2-7, with TRBD1 matching 7 bases. There are 13 residues in the CDR3. Per germline, CDR1 MNHNS and CDR2 SASEGT. Trimming at V came to 2 bases and at J to 11 bases, leaving 9 bases not matched to a gene.